The 26 T cell receptor beta chains given below trace back to one sample, sequenced in a study of response to subunit inactivated influenza vaccine. TCRdb ran MiXCR on the RT-PCR reads and lists one entry per CDR3 protein. This table holds roughly 650,000 distinct CDR3 sequences, roughly 14% found once. The sample was PBMCs from blood, taken roughly 12 days after vaccination. These receptor sequences come from a man aged 50-60 years who received an inactivated influenza vaccine.

This chain uses TRBV13 with TRBJ2-3; TRBD2 matches 10 bases. J gave up 1 base and V 2 bases, and 18 bases lay outside the gene matches. The CDR3 runs to 21 residues. The germline gives CDR1 PRHDT, CDR2 FYEKMQ (reference sequence). This CDR3 is CASSLRGVLAGVGFGTDTQYF. CDR3 in DNA: TGTGCCAGCAGCTTACGGGGTGTTCTAGCGGGAGTCGGTTTTGGCACAGATACGCAGTATTTT. The variable domain in full, completed from reference TRBV13 and TRBJ2-3, reads AAGVIQSPRHLIKEKRETATLKCYPIPRHDTVYWYQQGPGQDPQFLISFYEKMQSDKGSIPDRFSAQQFSDYHSELNMSSLELGDSALYFCASSLRGVLAGVGFGTDTQYFGPGTRLTVL.

The table lists this clonotype with a few counts. The chain links TRBV7-2 to TRBJ1-6; D gene ambiguous. Germline assignment: CDR1 SGHTA and CDR2 FQGNSA. The CDR3 totals 14 residues. V lost 5 bases and J lost 9, with 14 bases in between. In DNA, the CDR3 is TGTGCCAGCAGCCCTCCGGCCGCGAGTTCACCCCTCCACTTT. Translation gives CASSPPAASSPLHF.

This clonotype was counted a few times. The genes are TRBV6-2 or TRBV6-3 and TRBJ2-7; 9 bases line up with TRBD1. V dropped 10 bases and J dropped 3; count of bases not matched to a gene: 13. Germline CDR1 and CDR2: MNHEY and SVGEGT. The CDR3 is 15 amino acids. The CDR3 region has the DNA TGTGCCACCTACTCGACCGGGACAGGGTTCTACGAGCAGTACTTC. Translation: CATYSTGTGFYEQYF.

This chain connects TRBV11-2 to TRBJ2-3; 10 bases match TRBD2. Germline CDR1 is SGHAT and CDR2 is FQNNGV. This CDR3 comprises 17 residues. The ends lost 3 bases at V and 2 bases at J; junction bases unmatched: 8. The CDR3 reads CASSLDSGRLDTDTQYF. The CDR3 DNA reads TGTGCCAGCAGCTTGGATAGCGGGAGGTTGGACACAGATACGCAGTATTTT.

This clonotype appeared a few times. The chain recombines TRBV6-1 with TRBJ2-3; tentative D call: TRBD1 (5 bases). Trimming took off 7 bases at V and 1 base at J, with 12 bases between the two ends. The CDR3 extends over 14 amino acids. Germline V gene sequence: CDR1 MNHNS, CDR2 SASEGT. This CDR3 is CASIRDRGTDTQYF. Written as DNA, the CDR3 is TGTGCCAGCATCCGAGACAGAGGCACAGATACGCAGTATTTT.

This clonotype was observed a few times. This chain connects TRBV11-2 to TRBJ2-6; tentative D call: TRBD1 (8 bases). The germline CDR1 and CDR2 sequences are SGHAT and FQNNGV. V lost 5 bases to trimming and J lost 6 bases, with 23 bases between them. The CDR3 loop spans 18 amino acids. The CDR3 loop is CASSPAKQGGMVANVLTF. The CDR3 region has the DNA TGTGCCAGCAGCCCAGCAAAACAGGGGGGGATGGTGGCCAACGTCCTGACTTTC.

The rearrangement uses TRBV6-6 and TRBJ2-7; D unresolved. Germline loops: CDR1 MNHNY, CDR2 SVGAGI (reference sequence). This CDR3 region has 11 residues. Trimming stripped 5 bases from V and 4 bases from J, with 6 bases between. CDR3 nucleotide sequence: TGTGCCAGCAGTACCAAGTACGAGCAGTACTTC. Translating gives CASSTKYEQYF.

There are a few counts of this clonotype. J is TRBJ2-7 and V is TRBV7-8; D gene uncertain. CDR1 is SGHVS, CDR2 FQNEAQ, per germline. V was pared by 2 bases and J by 0 bases, with 14 bases between. The CDR3 extends over 16 amino acids. The CDR3 DNA sequence: TGTGCCAGCAGCTTATATCTGACGGATAGCTCCTACGAGCAGTACTTC. It specifies CASSLYLTDSSYEQYF.

The V gene is TRBV7-8, the J gene TRBJ2-7; 7 bases agree with TRBD1. This CDR3 has 15 residues. J gave up 4 bases and V 1 base, and 7 bases lay outside the gene matches. The V gene's germline CDR1 is SGHVS and CDR2 FQNEAQ. The CDR3 spells CASSLVGTANYEQYF. The CDR3 bases are TGTGCCAGCAGCTTAGTTGGGACAGCAAATTACGAGCAGTACTTC. The full variable domain, with the rest looked up from reference TRBV7-8 and TRBJ2-7, is GAGVSQSPRYKVAKRGQDVALRCDPISGHVSLFWYQQALGQGPEFLTYFQNEAQLDKSGLPSDRFFAERPEGSVSTLKIQRTQQEDSAVYLCASSLVGTANYEQYFGPGTRLTVT.

The chain recombines TRBV4-3 with TRBJ2-5, with no clear D. CDR3 size: 14 residues. The V gene lost 0 bases and the J gene lost 5 bases, with 10 bases spanning the gap. CDR1 is LGHNA, CDR2 YSLEER, per germline. The CDR3 coding sequence is TGCGCCAGCAGCCAAGAGTACTCGTTTGAGACCCAGTACTTC. Protein sequence: CASSQEYSFETQYF.

This chain uses TRBV3-1 with TRBJ2-3; 8 nucleotides agree with TRBD1. This CDR3 comprises 16 residues. Germline V CDR1 and CDR2: LGHDT, YNNKEL (reference sequence). Trimming took 3 bases from V and 5 from J; bases not matched to a gene: 10. CDR3 DNA sequence: TGTGCCAGCAGCCAGATCGGGGGAACAGGGGGAGATACGCAGTATTTT. Amino acids: CASSQIGGTGGDTQYF.

The table lists this clonotype with a few counts. The rearrangement joins TRBV7-9 to TRBJ2-1; no reliable D call. The CDR3 runs 12 residues. Germline-derived CDR1 and CDR2 are SEHNR and FQNEAQ (reference sequence). V dropped 1 base and J dropped 10 bases, with 8 bases sitting between them. The CDR3 protein is CASSLGQDEQFF. CDR3 DNA: TGTGCCAGCAGCTTAGGCCAAGACGAGCAGTTCTTC.

This chain connects TRBV7-8 to TRBJ2-7, with 11 bases that match TRBD2. The CDR3 contains 18 residues. V lost 1 base to trimming and J lost 7 bases; unmatched junction nucleotides: 15. CDR1 and CDR2 (germline): SGHVS, FQNEAQ. The CDR3 DNA follows: TGTGCCAGCAGCTTAGAGCAGGTATTGACTAGCGGGAAGGAGGAGCAGTACTTC. It specifies CASSLEQVLTSGKEEQYF. The whole variable domain, filled in from reference TRBV7-8 and TRBJ2-7, reads GAGVSQSPRYKVAKRGQDVALRCDPISGHVSLFWYQQALGQGPEFLTYFQNEAQLDKSGLPSDRFFAERPEGSVSTLKIQRTQQEDSAVYLCASSLEQVLTSGKEEQYFGPGTRLTVT.

The V and J genes are TRBV7-9 and TRBJ2-7, with 12 bases identical to TRBD2. From germline, CDR1 is SEHNR and CDR2 FQNEAQ (reference sequence). The CDR3 spans 16 residues. V shed 4 bases, J shed 3 bases, and the junction held 7 bases outside the gene matches. In DNA, the CDR3 is TGTGCCAGCAGCTCGATGACTAGCGGGAGTGGCTACGAGCAGTACTTC. Protein: CASSSMTSGSGYEQYF.

The V gene is TRBV12-3 or TRBV12-4, the J gene TRBJ2-1; D gene ambiguous. This CDR3 has 12 residues. V shed 1 base and J shed 6 bases, with 4 bases lying between them. CDR3 in DNA: TGTGCCAGCAGTTTAGTGATCAATGAGCAGTTCTTC. This translates into CASSLVINEQFF.

The V and J genes are TRBV10-3 and TRBJ2-7; tentative D call: TRBD1 (6 bases). V was trimmed by 7 bases and J by 6 bases, leaving 22 bases between them. This CDR3 spans 15 amino acids. Germline V CDR1 and CDR2: ENHRY, SYGVKD. The DNA for the CDR3 is TGTGCCATCACCCGGGACACGGGTGGAGATGGCGAGCAGTACTTC. Translation gives CAITRDTGGDGEQYF.

The chain is built from TRBV18 and TRBJ1-4; D ambiguous. CDR1 KGHSH and CDR2 LQKENI come from the germline V gene. This CDR3 has 13 amino acids. The V and J ends lost 6 bases and 6 bases respectively, with 11 bases between them. The CDR3 protein is CASSPGPDEKLFF. Here the CDR3 DNA reads TGTGCCAGCTCGCCTGGACCAGATGAAAAACTGTTTTTT.

In nucleotides, the CDR3 is TGTGCCAGCAGCTTCGCTAGCGGGAATCAAGAGACCCAGTACTTC. This translates into CASSFASGNQETQYF. The chain links TRBV6-1 to TRBJ2-5; 9 bases align to TRBD2. The V gene end was trimmed by 6 bases and the J gene end by 2 bases; junction bases not matched to a gene: 7. This CDR3 comprises 15 residues. CDR1 and CDR2 from the germline V gene are MNHNS and SASEGT.

The chain employs TRBV6-2 or TRBV6-3 and TRBJ2-7, with 12 bases lining up with TRBD2. V shed 4 bases and J 2 bases; nucleotides not matched to a gene: 6. Germline lookup yields CDR1 MNHEY and CDR2 SVGEGT. This CDR3 region has 16 residues. DNA for the CDR3: TGTGCCAGCAGTTTGACTAGCGGGAGATCGACCTACGAGCAGTACTTC. This encodes CASSLTSGRSTYEQYF.

V and J are TRBV7-9 and TRBJ1-3; D is unresolved. The CDR3 consists of 14 residues. Germline V lookup: CDR1 SEHNR, CDR2 FQNEAQ (reference sequence). V gave up 7 bases and J gave up 0 bases, with 10 bases separating them. The CDR3 DNA reads as TGTGCCAGCATCCATGGGCACTCTGGAAACACCATATATTTT. This sequence encodes CASIHGHSGNTIYF.

This clonotype was counted only a few times. This chain links TRBV5-6 with TRBJ2-3; D unclear. The CDR3 loop spans 16 amino acids. The V end was cut by 2 bases, the J end by 3 bases, with 16 bases between. Germline V gene sequence: CDR1 SGHDT, CDR2 YYEEEE. The CDR3 here is CASSFGPPQRTDTQYF. CDR3 in DNA: TGTGCCAGCAGCTTCGGGCCGCCCCAAAGGACAGATACGCAGTATTTT.

This clonotype turned up a few times. The chain combines TRBV27 with TRBJ2-1; 11 positions agree with TRBD1. The CDR3 length is 14 residues. J gave up 5 bases and V 8 bases, and 5 bases lay outside the gene matches. The germline CDR1 and CDR2 sequences are MNHEY and SMNVEV (reference sequence). CDR3 protein: CASRTGGADNEQFF. As DNA, the CDR3 is TGTGCCAGCCGGACAGGGGGCGCGGACAATGAGCAGTTCTTC.

V is TRBV5-1 and J is TRBJ2-2, with D uncertain. The germline V and J ends were trimmed by 6 bases and 4 bases, with 19 bases remaining between them. The CDR3 contains 16 residues. From germline, CDR1 is SGHRS and CDR2 YFSETQ. CDR3 nucleotide sequence: TGCGCCAGCACCCTTCGGACGGCCAAGGGCACCGGGGAGCTGTTTTTT. It is translated as CASTLRTAKGTGELFF.

At least ten counts were recorded for this clonotype. The V call is TRBV29-1, the J call TRBJ2-4, with 7 nucleotides matching TRBD2. V shed 7 bases, J shed 6 bases, and the junction held 12 bases outside the gene matches. Germline CDR1 is SQVTM and CDR2 is ANQGSEA. The CDR3 consists of 14 residues. This chain's CDR3 is CSASGGTTRNIQYF. The CDR3 nucleotides are TGCAGCGCCTCAGGCGGGACTACCAGAAACATTCAGTACTTC.

The table lists this clonotype with a count of one. The chain joins TRBV10-3 to TRBJ2-3; D may correspond to TRBD1 or TRBD2 (5 bases each). V dropped 3 bases and J dropped 1 base, with 8 bases sitting between them. The CDR3 has 14 amino acids. Germline V gene data show CDR1 as ENHRY and CDR2 as SYGVKD. The CDR3: CAISDQGGTDTQYF. The CDR3 nucleotides are TGTGCCATCAGTGATCAGGGAGGCACAGATACGCAGTATTTT.

This clonotype was seen a few times. The chain combines TRBV7-8 with TRBJ2-3, with D possibly being TRBD2 (5 bases). Germline CDR1 is SGHVS and CDR2 is FQNEAQ. CDR3 length: 16 residues. Trimming left V 4 bases short and J 5 bases short, with 19 bases between. CDR3: CASSSILAPQIDTQYF. Written as DNA, the CDR3 is TGTGCCAGCAGCTCAATCCTAGCCCCTCAGATAGATACGCAGTATTTT. Based on the CDR3 plus reference TRBV7-8 and TRBJ2-3, the full variable domain is GAGVSQSPRYKVAKRGQDVALRCDPISGHVSLFWYQQALGQGPEFLTYFQNEAQLDKSGLPSDRFFAERPEGSVSTLKIQRTQQEDSAVYLCASSSILAPQIDTQYFGPGTRLTVL.